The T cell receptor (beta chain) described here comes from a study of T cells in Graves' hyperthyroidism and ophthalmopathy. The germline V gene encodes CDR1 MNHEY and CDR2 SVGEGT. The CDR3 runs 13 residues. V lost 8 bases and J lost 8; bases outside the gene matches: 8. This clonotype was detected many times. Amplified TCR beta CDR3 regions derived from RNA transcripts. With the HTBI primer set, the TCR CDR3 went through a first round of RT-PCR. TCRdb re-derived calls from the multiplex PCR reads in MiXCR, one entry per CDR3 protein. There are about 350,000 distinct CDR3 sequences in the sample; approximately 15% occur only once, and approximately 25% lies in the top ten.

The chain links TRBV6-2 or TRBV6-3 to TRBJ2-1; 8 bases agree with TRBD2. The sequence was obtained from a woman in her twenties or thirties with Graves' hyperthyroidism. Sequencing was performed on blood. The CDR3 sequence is CASEELAGYEQFF. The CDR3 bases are TGTGCCAGCGAAGAGCTAGCGGGCTATGAGCAGTTCTTC.